A selection of T cell receptor beta chains follows, all from one sample in a study of T cell repertoires in cytomegalovirus infection. TCRdb analysed the reads with MiXCR anew, one entry per CDR3 protein. Altogether about 360,000 distinct CDR3 sequences are present, approximately 18% being singletons, with the ten largest covering 7.5% to 9.5%. Specimen: PBMCs. These receptors all come from a human donor in good health (CMV status not recorded). Some clones in this sample may be carry-over from other donors' samples. The conserved cysteine and the conserved F or W are not part of the CDR3 here. A D gene is named only where the DNA matches it firmly. The size entry is marked missing in some rows and otherwise reads once, few, many or a size class.

abundance,d_gene,v_gene,j_gene,CDR3aa
NA,NA,TRBV2,TRBJ2-6,ASSGMGPGSGANVLT
few,TRBD2,TRBV6-6,TRBJ2-5,ASSYGGGAETQY
NA,NA,TRBV7-9,TRBJ1-4,ASSLAGADEKLF
few,TRBD2,TRBV10-3,TRBJ2-1,AIRAGGREGEQF
few,NA,TRBV7-8,TRBJ1-1,ASSLAPGGTEAF
NA,TRBD1,TRBV2,TRBJ2-2,ASSLDRATGELF
NA,NA,TRBV20-1,TRBJ1-1,SATRTKDTEAF
NA,NA,TRBV3-1,TRBJ1-1,ASSQDAPEEAF
NA,NA,TRBV3-1,TRBJ1-5,ASSQSAYGNQPQH
few,NA,TRBV20-1,TRBJ2-1,SAGPPGAYNEQF
many,NA,TRBV19,TRBJ2-4,ASSIDRGPTSKNIQY
NA,TRBD1,TRBV6-2/TRBV6-3,TRBJ2-1,ASSYAGGRYNEQF
many,NA,TRBV7-8,TRBJ1-1,ASSHGGVAKNTEAF
NA,NA,TRBV7-9,TRBJ1-1,ASSLLGADTEAF
many,NA,TRBV12-3/TRBV12-4,TRBJ2-7,ASSFLLEQY
many,TRBD2,TRBV12-3/TRBV12-4,TRBJ2-3,ASRFSGEGADTQY
NA,TRBD1,TRBV28,TRBJ1-2,ASSFQGADGYT
NA,NA,TRBV5-4,TRBJ1-6,ASSLFGGSGSPLH
many,TRBD1,TRBV6-5,TRBJ1-1,ASSLGQGETEAF
few,NA,TRBV20-1,TRBJ2-7,SASRGAREYEQY
many,NA,TRBV12-3/TRBV12-4,TRBJ1-2,ASSYGSERGYT
many,NA,TRBV7-2,TRBJ1-1,ASSFRWQGAEAF
NA,TRBD1,TRBV19,TRBJ2-1,ASSYRDRGLNEQF
few,NA,TRBV27,TRBJ1-4,ASSSLQTDNNEKLF
NA,NA,TRBV20-1,TRBJ2-1,SARVLNNEQF
NA,NA,TRBV7-2,TRBJ2-7,PYSQHFRPPYEQY
many,NA,TRBV11-2,TRBJ2-7,ASSQGSYEQY
NA,TRBD2,TRBV20-1,TRBJ2-3,SARGGGRVSDTQY
many,TRBD2,TRBV7-6,TRBJ2-5,ASSLTTSGGGETQY
few,NA,TRBV10-3,TRBJ1-3,AITGVGSGNTIY
few,TRBD2,TRBV6-5,TRBJ2-1,ASSGASGRANYNEQF
NA,TRBD1,TRBV18,TRBJ1-1,ASSLTGAGDTEAF
many,NA,TRBV20-1,TRBJ2-1,SARVYGTPNEQF
many,NA,TRBV7-2,TRBJ2-3,ASSDRHSDTQY
NA,NA,TRBV27,TRBJ2-1,ASSLLQGQF
few,NA,TRBV2,TRBJ1-6,ASMANSPLH
many,TRBD2,TRBV7-8,TRBJ2-6,ASSLPLAGVSGANVLT
NA,NA,TRBV15,TRBJ1-6,ATSRGGGSYSPLH
few,NA,TRBV7-9,TRBJ2-1,ASSLMGAEQF
NA,NA,TRBV4-3,TRBJ2-5,ASSQRGSETQY
few,TRBD2,TRBV5-1,TRBJ2-5,ASSLTWTSGVQETQY